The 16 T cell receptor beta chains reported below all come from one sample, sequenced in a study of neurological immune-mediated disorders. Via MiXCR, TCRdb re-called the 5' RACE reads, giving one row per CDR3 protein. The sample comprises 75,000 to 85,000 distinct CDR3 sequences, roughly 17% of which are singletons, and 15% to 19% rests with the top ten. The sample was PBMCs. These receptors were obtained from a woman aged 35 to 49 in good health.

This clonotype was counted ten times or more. This chain's CDR3 is CASGHGQGPVYF. The CDR3 nucleotides read TGTGCTAGTGGTCACGGACAGGGTCCGGTATATTTT. The chain couples TRBV12-5 to TRBJ1-3, with TRBD1 matching over 8 bases. The length of the CDR3 is 12 residues. Germline V CDR1 and CDR2: LGHNT, FRNRAP. V was clipped by 5 bases and J by 14 bases; unmatched bases: 8.

This chain's CDR3 is CASSQESNAALHF. The CDR3 DNA is TGCGCCAGCAGCCAAGAGTCCAATGCGGCCCTCCACTTT. The chain uses TRBV4-3 and TRBJ1-6; no definite D call. CDR3 size: 13 residues. Germline V gene data show CDR1 as LGHNA and CDR2 as YSLEER. V was trimmed by 0 bases and J by 14 bases, leaving 11 bases between them.

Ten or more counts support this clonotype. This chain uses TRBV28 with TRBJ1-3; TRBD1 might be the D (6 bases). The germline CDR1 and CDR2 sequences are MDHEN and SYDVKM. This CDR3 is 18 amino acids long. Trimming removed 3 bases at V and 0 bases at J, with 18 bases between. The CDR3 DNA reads TGTGCCAGCAGTTTGGTCGGAGACAGGCCACGCTCTGGAAACACCATATATTTT. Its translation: CASSLVGDRPRSGNTIYF. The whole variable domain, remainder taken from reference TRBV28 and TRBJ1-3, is DVKVTQSSRYLVKRTGEKVFLECVQDMDHENMFWYRQDPGLGLRLIYFSYDVKMKEKGDIPEGYSVSREKKERFSLILESASTNQTSMYLCASSLVGDRPRSGNTIYFGEGSWLTVV.

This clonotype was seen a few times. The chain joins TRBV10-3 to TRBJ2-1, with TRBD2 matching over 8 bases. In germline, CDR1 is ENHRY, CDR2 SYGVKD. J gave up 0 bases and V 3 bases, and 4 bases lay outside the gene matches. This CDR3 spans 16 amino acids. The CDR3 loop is CAISDTSGSSYNEQFF. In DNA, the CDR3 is TGTGCCATCAGTGATACGAGCGGGAGCTCCTACAATGAGCAGTTCTTC.

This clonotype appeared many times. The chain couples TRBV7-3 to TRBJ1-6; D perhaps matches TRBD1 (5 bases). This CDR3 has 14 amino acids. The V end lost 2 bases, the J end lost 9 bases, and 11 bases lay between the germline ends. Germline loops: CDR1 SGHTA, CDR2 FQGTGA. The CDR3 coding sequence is TGTGCCAGCAGCTTAGTCCCTCAGGGTTCACCCCTCCACTTT. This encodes CASSLVPQGSPLHF.

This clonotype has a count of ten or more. DNA for the CDR3: TGCAGTGCTAGAGTATCGCGACTAGCGGGGGTTAGGGCGCGAGAGACCCAGTACTTC. Amino acids: CSARVSRLAGVRARETQYF. V gene TRBV20-1 combines with J gene TRBJ2-5; 12 bases agree with TRBD2. V lost 1 base to trimming and J lost 4 bases; unmatched junction nucleotides: 16. Germline CDR1 is DFQATT and CDR2 is SNEGSKA (reference sequence). The CDR3 sequence is 19 residues long.

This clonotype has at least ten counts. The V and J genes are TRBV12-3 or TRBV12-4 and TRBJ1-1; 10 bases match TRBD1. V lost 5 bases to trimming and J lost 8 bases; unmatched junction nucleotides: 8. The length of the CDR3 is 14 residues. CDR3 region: CASSLTGTGDEAFF. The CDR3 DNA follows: TGTGCCAGCAGTCTTACAGGGACAGGGGACGAAGCTTTCTTT.

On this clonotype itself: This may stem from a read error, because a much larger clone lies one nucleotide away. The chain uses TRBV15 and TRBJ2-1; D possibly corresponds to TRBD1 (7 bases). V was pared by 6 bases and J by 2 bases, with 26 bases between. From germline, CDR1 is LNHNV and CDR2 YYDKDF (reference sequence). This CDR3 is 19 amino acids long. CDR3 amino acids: CATRGGTATQGNAYNEQFF. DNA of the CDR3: TGTGCCACCAGGGGCGGGACAGCGACCCAGGGGAATGCCTACAATGAGCAGTTCTTC.

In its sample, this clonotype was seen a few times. The CDR3 bases are TGTGCCATCAGCCGAACTGGGGACAGGGGTTCCTACGAGCAGTACTTC. This sequence encodes CAISRTGDRGSYEQYF. The rearrangement uses TRBV10-3 and TRBJ2-7; 10 nucleotides agree with TRBD1. V was clipped by 6 bases and J by 1 base; unmatched bases: 9. Germline V gives CDR1 ENHRY, CDR2 SYGVKD. The CDR3 has 16 amino acids.

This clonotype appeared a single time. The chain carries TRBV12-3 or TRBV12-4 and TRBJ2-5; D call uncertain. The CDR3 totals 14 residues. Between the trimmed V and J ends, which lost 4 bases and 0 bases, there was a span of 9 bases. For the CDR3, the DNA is TGTGCCAGCAGTTCAAGACTGTACCAAGAGACCCAGTACTTC. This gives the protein CASSSRLYQETQYF.

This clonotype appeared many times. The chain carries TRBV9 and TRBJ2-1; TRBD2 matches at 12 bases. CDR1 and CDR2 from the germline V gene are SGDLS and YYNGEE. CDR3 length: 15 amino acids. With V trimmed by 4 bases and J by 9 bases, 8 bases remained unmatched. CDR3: CASSPSSGGAGEQFF. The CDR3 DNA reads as TGTGCCAGCAGCCCATCTAGCGGGGGGGCCGGTGAGCAGTTCTTC.

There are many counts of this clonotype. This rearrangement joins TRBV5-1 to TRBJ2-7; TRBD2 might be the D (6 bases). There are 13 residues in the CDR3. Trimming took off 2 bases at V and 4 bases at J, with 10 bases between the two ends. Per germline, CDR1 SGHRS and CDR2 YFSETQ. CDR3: CASSFAGRYEQYF. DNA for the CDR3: TGCGCCAGCAGCTTCGCGGGGAGGTACGAGCAGTACTTC.

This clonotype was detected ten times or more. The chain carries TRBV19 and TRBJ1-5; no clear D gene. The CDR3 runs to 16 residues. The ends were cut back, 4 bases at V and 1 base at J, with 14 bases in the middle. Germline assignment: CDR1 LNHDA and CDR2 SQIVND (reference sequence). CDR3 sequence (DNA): TGTGCCAGTAGTAGGGCCCGGGAAGGGAGCAATCAGCCCCAGCATTTT. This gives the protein CASSRAREGSNQPQHF. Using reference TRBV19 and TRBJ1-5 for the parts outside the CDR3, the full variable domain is DGGITQSPKYLFRKEGQNVTLSCEQNLNHDAMYWYRQDPGQGLRLIYYSQIVNDFQKGDIAEGYSVSREKKESFPLTVTSAQKNPTAFYLCASSRAREGSNQPQHFGDGTRLSIL.

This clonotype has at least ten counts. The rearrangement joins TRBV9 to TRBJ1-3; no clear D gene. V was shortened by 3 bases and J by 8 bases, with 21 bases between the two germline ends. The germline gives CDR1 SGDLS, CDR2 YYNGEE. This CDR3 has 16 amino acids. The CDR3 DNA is TGTGCCAGCAGCGCAGACGGATGGACTGGTTTTGACACCATATATTTT. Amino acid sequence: CASSADGWTGFDTIYF.

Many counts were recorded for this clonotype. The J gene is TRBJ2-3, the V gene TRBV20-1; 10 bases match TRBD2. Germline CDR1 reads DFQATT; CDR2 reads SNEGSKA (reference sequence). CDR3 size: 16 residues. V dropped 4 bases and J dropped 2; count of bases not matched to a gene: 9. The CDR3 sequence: CSAMASGGVTTDTQYF. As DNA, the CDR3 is TGCAGTGCTATGGCTAGCGGGGGAGTTACCACAGATACGCAGTATTTT.

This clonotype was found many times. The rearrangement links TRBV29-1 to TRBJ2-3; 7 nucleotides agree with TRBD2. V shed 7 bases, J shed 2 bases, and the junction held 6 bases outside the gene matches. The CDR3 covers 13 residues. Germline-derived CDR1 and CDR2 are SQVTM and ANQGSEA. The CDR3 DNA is TGCAGCGCGTCTAGCGGAATCACAGATACGCAGTATTTT. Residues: CSASSGITDTQYF.